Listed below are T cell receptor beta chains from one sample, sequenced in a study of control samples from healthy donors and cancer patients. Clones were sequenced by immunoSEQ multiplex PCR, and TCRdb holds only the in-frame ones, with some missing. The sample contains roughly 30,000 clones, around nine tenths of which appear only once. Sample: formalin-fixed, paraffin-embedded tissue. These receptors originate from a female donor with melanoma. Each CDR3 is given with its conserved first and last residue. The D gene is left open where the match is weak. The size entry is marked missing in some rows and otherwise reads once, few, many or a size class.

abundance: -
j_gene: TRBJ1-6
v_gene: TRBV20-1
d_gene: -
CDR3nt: TGCAGTGCTAGTCCAGGATATACTAATTCACCCCTCCACTTT
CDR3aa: CSASPGYTNSPLHF

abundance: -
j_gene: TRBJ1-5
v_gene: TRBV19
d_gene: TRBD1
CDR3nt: TGTGCCAGTAGTACAGGGGGCCGGAATCAGCCCCAGCATTTT
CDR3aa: CASSTGGRNQPQHF

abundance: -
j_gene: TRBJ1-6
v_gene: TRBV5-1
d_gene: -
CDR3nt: TGCGCCAGCAGCTCGATGATCCAAGGGAATTCACCCCTCCACTTT
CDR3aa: CASSSMIQGNSPLHF

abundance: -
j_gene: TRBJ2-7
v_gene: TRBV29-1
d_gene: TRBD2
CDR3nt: TGCAGCGTTGTAGCGGGAGGCGGTCGCGAGCAGTACTTC
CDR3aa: CSVVAGGGREQYF

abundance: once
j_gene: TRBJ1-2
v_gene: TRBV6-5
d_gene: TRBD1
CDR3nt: TGTGCCACCAGGACAGGGGGAGGCTACACCTTC
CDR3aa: CATRTGGGYTF

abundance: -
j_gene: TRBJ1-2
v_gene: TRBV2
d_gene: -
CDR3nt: TGTGCCAGCAGCAACTTAGACCCGGCGAGTGGCTACACCTTC
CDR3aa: CASSNLDPASGYTF

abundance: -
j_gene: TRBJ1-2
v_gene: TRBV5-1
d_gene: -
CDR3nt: TGCGCCAGCAGCTTAACAGGTCTTAACTATGGCTACACCTTC
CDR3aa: CASSLTGLNYGYTF

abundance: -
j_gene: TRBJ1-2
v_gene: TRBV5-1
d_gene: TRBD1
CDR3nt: TGCGCCAGCAGCTTGGAAGGGCGGACAGGCCGTGAGGGCTACACCTTC
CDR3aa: CASSLEGRTGREGYTF

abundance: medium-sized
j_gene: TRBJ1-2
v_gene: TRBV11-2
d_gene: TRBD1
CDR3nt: TGTGCCAGCAGCTTAGGGGTCACAGGGGGCTCTGGCTACACCTTC
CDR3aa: CASSLGVTGGSGYTF

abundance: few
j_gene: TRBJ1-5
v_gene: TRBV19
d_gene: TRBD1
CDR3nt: TGTGCCAGTAGACAGGGGAGCAATCAGCCCCAGCATTTT
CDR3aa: CASRQGSNQPQHF

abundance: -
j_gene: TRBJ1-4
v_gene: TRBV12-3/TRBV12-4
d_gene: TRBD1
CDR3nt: TGTGCCAGCAGTTCGGACAGGGCTGAAAAACTGTTTTTT
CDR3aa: CASSSDRAEKLFF

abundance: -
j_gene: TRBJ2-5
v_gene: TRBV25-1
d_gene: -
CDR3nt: TGTGCCAGCAGACTCTACAACCAAGAGACCCAGTACTTC
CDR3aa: CASRLYNQETQYF

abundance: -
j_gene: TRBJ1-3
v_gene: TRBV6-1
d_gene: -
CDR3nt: TGTGCCAGCAGTGAACTGAGGCCTGGAAACACCATATATTTT
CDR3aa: CASSELRPGNTIYF

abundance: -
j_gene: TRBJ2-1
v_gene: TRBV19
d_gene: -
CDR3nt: TGTGCCAGTAGTACAGGGTACAATGAGCAGTTCTTC
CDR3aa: CASSTGYNEQFF

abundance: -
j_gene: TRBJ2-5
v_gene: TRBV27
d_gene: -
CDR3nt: TGTGCCAGCAGGACGACACTGACCCAAGAAACCCAGTACTTC
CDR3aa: CASRTTLTQETQYF

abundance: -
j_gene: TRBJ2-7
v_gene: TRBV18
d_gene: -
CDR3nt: TGTGCCAGCTCATCGAGCTCCTACGAGCAGTACTTC
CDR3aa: CASSSSSYEQYF

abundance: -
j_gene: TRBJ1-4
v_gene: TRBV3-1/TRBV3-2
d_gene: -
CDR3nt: TGTGCCAGCAGCCAAGGGGGGCACACGGCTAATGAAAAACTGTTTTTT
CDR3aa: CASSQGGHTANEKLFF

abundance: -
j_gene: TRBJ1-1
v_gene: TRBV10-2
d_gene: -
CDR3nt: TGCGCCAGCAGTGAGGGGGCAGGGCACATAAACACTGAAGCTTTCTTT
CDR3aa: CASSEGAGHINTEAFF

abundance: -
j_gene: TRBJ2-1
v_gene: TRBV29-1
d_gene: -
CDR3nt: TGCAGCGACTTGATTCGCGGGGTAAACAATGAGCAGTTCTTC
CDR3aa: CSDLIRGVNNEQFF

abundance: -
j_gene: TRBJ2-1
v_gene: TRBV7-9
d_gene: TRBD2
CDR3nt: TGTGCCAGCAGCCAAGTGGGGGTGACTAGCGGGCAACGGAATGAGCAGTTCTTC
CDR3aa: CASSQVGVTSGQRNEQFF

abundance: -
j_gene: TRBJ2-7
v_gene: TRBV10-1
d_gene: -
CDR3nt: TGCGCCAGCAGTGAGACAGGGCAAGCCTACGAGCAGTACTTC
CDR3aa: CASSETGQAYEQYF

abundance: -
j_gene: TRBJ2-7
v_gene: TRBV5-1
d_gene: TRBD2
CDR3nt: TGCGCCAGCAGGGTGCTAGCGGGAGATCCCTACGAGCAGTACTTC
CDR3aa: CASRVLAGDPYEQYF

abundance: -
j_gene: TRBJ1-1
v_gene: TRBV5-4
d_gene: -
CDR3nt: TGTGCCAGCAGCTTGCGGGGGGGGAACACTGAAGCTTTCTTT
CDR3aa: CASSLRGGNTEAFF

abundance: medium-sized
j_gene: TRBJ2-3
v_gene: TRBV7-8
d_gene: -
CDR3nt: TGTGCCAGCAGTCCTACGGGGTCGGGGTCTAGCACAGATACGCAGTATTTT
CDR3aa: CASSPTGSGSSTDTQYF

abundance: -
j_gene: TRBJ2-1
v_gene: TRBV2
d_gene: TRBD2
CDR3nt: TGTGCCACCGGGACTAGCGTGGGTGAGCAGTTCTTC
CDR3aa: CATGTSVGEQFF

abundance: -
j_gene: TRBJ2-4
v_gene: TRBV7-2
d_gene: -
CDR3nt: TGTGCCAGCAGCTTGGATCTGATACTAGCCAAAAACATTCAGTACTTC
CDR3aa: CASSLDLILAKNIQYF

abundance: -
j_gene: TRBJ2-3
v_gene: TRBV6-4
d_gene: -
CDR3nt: TGTGCCAGCTCTGCAACAGGGAATATAGCAGATACGCAGTATTTT
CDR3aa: CASSATGNIADTQYF

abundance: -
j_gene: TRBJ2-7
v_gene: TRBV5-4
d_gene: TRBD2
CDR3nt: TGTGCCAGCACCAAGGGGACTAGCGCGCCCTACGAGCAGTACTTC
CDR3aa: CASTKGTSAPYEQYF

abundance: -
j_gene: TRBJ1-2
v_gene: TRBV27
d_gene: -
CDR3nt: TGTGCCAGCAGTTTTGGCAGGGACTATGGCTACACCTTC
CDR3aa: CASSFGRDYGYTF

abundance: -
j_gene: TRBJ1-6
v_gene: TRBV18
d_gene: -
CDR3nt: TGTGCCAGCTCATTAGACCGTAATTCACCCCTCCACTTT
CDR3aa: CASSLDRNSPLHF

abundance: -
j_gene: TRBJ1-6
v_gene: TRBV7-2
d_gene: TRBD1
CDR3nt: TGTGCCAGCAGCCCGGGACAGGGCCTTTCACCCCTCCACTTT
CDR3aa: CASSPGQGLSPLHF

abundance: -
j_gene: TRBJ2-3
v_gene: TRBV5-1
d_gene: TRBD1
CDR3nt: TGCGCCAGCAGCTTGTTCGGACAGGGGGCGACAGATACGCAGTATTTT
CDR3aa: CASSLFGQGATDTQYF

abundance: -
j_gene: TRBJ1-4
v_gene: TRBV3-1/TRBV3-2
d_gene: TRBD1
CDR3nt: TGTGCCAGCAGCCAAGAGCAGGGGGTAACTAATGAAAAACTGTTTTTT
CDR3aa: CASSQEQGVTNEKLFF

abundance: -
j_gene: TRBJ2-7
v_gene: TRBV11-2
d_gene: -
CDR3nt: TGTGCCAGCAGCTTAGAACCAGGGAATTACGAGCAGTACTTC
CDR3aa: CASSLEPGNYEQYF

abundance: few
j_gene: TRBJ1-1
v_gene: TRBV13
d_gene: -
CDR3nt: TGTGCCAGCAGCTTCGGGGAGTCGGGGACTGAAGCTTTCTTT
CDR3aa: CASSFGESGTEAFF

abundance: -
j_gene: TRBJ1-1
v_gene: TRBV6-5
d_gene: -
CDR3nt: TGTGCCAGCAGTAATAGGATGAACACTGAAGCTTTCTTT
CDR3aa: CASSNRMNTEAFF